A single sample gave rise to the 13 T cell receptor beta chains below, sequenced in a study of shared clonotypes between healthy human individuals. Here immunoSEQ multiplex PCR was the method, and the copy in TCRdb shows in-frame clones only, minus some. The sample shows about 2,500,000 clones, more than 80% of them seen only once. The sample comprised naive CD4+ T cells sorted from blood. Stated subset: CD45RA+ positively selected. The receptors here all came from a man aged 18 to 30 in good health.

The rearrangement links TRBV5-1 to TRBJ1-4; a possible D gene is TRBD1 (5 bases). This CDR3 is 15 amino acids long. Trimming pared 0 bases from V and 4 bases from J, leaving 10 bases between. Germline assignment: CDR1 SGHRS and CDR2 YFSETQ. The CDR3 region has the DNA TGCGCCAGCAGCTTGGTGGGGCAGTATAATGAAAAACTGTTTTTT. This gives the protein CASSLVGQYNEKLFF.

CDR3 in DNA: TGCGCCAGCAGCTTGGTTCCTAGCGGGAGTGGAAACATTCAGTACTTC. This encodes CASSLVPSGSGNIQYF. The gene calls are TRBV5-1 and TRBJ2-4, with 10 bases aligning to TRBD2. The length of the CDR3 is 16 residues. The junction had 6 bases not matched to a gene; V was cut back by 0 bases and J by 6 bases. Germline V gives CDR1 SGHRS, CDR2 YFSETQ.

The chain joins TRBV6-4 to TRBJ1-2; perhaps TRBD1 as D (5 bases). V was clipped by 2 bases and J by 3 bases, with 7 bases between them. The length of the CDR3 is 13 residues. The V gene's germline CDR1 is MRHNA and CDR2 SNTAGT. In nucleotides, the CDR3 is TGTGCCAGCAGTGACGGGACCCACTATGGCTACACCTTC. It encodes CASSDGTHYGYTF.

The rearrangement uses TRBV7-8 and TRBJ2-1; 11 nucleotides align to TRBD2. The CDR3 has 20 amino acids. The junction had 22 bases not matched to a gene; V was cut back by 8 bases and J by 4 bases. Per the germline V gene, CDR1 is SGHVS and CDR2 is FQNEAQ. CDR3: CASGRASLMVIAGGYNEQFF. DNA for the CDR3: TGTGCCAGCGGGCGAGCTTCTCTGATGGTCATAGCGGGAGGGTACAATGAGCAGTTCTTC.

This clone was seen a few times. This specimen includes other DNA sequences encoding the same CDR3. The gene calls are TRBV20-1 and TRBJ2-5, with D unresolved. The CDR3 covers 11 residues. CDR1 is DFQATT, CDR2 SNEGSKA, per germline (reference sequence). V was shortened by 2 bases and J by 1 base, with 2 bases between the two germline ends. The CDR3 reads CSARFQETQYF. The CDR3 DNA reads as TGCAGTGCTAGATTCCAAGAGACCCAGTACTTC.

The V gene is TRBV5-1, the J gene TRBJ2-1; TRBD1 matches 7 bases. Germline V CDR1 and CDR2: SGHRS, YFSETQ. CDR3 size: 15 residues. V lost 4 bases, J lost 4 bases, and 8 bases stayed unmatched. CDR3 in DNA: TGCGCCAGCAGCCTACTCGACAGGGAATACAATGAGCAGTTCTTC. This encodes CASSLLDREYNEQFF.

The chain employs TRBV7-9 and TRBJ2-3; a possible D gene is TRBD2 (5 bases). Germline V gives CDR1 SEHNR, CDR2 FQNEAQ (reference sequence). The V gene lost 5 bases and the J gene lost 0 bases, with 18 bases spanning the gap. The CDR3 has 17 amino acids. This CDR3 reads CASSQASRAASTDTQYF. CDR3 nucleotides: TGTGCCAGCAGCCAGGCCTCCCGAGCGGCTAGCACAGATACGCAGTATTTT. Full variable domain (missing parts from reference TRBV7-9 and TRBJ2-3): DTGVSQNPRHKITKRGQNVTFRCDPISEHNRLYWYRQTLGQGPEFLTYFQNEAQLEKSRLLSDRFSAERPKGSFSTLEIQRTEQGDSAMYLCASSQASRAASTDTQYFGPGTRLTVL.

This rearrangement joins TRBV6-5 to TRBJ2-2, with a weak D call TRBD2 (7 bases). Germline CDR1 and CDR2: MNHEY and SVGAGI. The CDR3 runs to 14 residues. V dropped 7 bases and J dropped 6 bases, with 15 bases sitting between them. The CDR3: CASMGGLRAGELFF. In nucleotides, the CDR3 is TGTGCCAGCATGGGGGGGCTACGCGCCGGGGAGCTGTTTTTT.

The chain joins TRBV10-1 to TRBJ1-4; D perhaps matches TRBD1 (6 bases). Germline V gene lookup returns CDR1 WNHNN and CDR2 SYGVQD (reference sequence). This CDR3 comprises 14 residues. Deletions cut 4 bases from V and 8 bases from J, with 14 bases between. The CDR3: CASSAQGSMEKLFF. CDR3 DNA sequence: TGCGCCAGCAGTGCGCAGGGGTCGATGGAAAAACTGTTTTTT.

The V and J genes are TRBV7-9 and TRBJ1-1; TRBD1 matches at 8 bases. V dropped 7 bases and J dropped 2; count of bases not matched to a gene: 12. The CDR3 is 16 amino acids. The germline CDR1 and CDR2 sequences are SEHNR and FQNEAQ (reference sequence). CDR3 nucleotides: TGTGCCAGCACCCGCCAGGGGGCTATTGGAAACACTGAAGCTTTCTTT. Its translation is CASTRQGAIGNTEAFF.

The rearrangement links TRBV6-5 to TRBJ1-1, with no clear D. Trimming removed 6 bases from V and 5 bases from J, with 13 bases in between. In germline, CDR1 is MNHEY, CDR2 SVGAGI. The CDR3 extends over 13 amino acids. In DNA form, the CDR3 reads TGTGCCAGCAGCCCCGCTTGGTCGACTGAAGCTTTCTTT. Its protein is CASSPAWSTEAFF.

For the CDR3, the DNA is TGTGCCAGCAGGTTAGCGGGCCGCACAGATACGCAGTATTTT. Translation gives CASRLAGRTDTQYF. The gene calls are TRBV5-4 and TRBJ2-3; 7 bases line up with TRBD2. The CDR3 totals 14 residues. Germline lookup yields CDR1 SGHNT and CDR2 YYREEE (reference sequence). The trim removed 5 bases at V and 1 base at J, leaving 4 bases unmatched.

This clone was observed a few times. The chain recombines TRBV30 with TRBJ1-5, with D possibly TRBD1 on 6 matching bases. Germline V lookup: CDR1 GTSNPN, CDR2 SVGIG (reference sequence). The germline V and J ends were trimmed by 2 bases and 1 base, with 12 bases remaining between them. There are 15 residues in the CDR3. The CDR3 sequence is CAWSIPQGSNQPQHF. CDR3 in DNA: TGTGCCTGGAGTATACCACAGGGAAGCAATCAGCCCCAGCATTTT.